The T cell receptor (beta chain) described here comes from a study of regulatory T cells in long-lasting Graves disease. This clonotype has ten or more counts. What it recognizes is unknown. Overall study findings and caveats: Persistent disease was characterized by preferential usage of TRBV28, TRBJ1-2 and TRBJ2-5. TCR diversity was lower in persistent Graves' patients than in newly diagnosed ones.

Combining iRepertoire HTBI primers with Arm-PCR of CDR3 regions, the authors built TCR beta libraries. TCRdb recomputed calls from the multiplex PCR reads with MiXCR, one row per CDR3 protein. This sample yields around 450,000 distinct CDR3 sequences, of which under 15% are seen a single time; approximately 15% belongs to the top ten. This CDR3 comprises 15 residues. Germline V lookup: CDR1 SGHAT, CDR2 FQNNGV. V was shortened by 4 bases and J by 3 bases, with 13 bases between the two germline ends. Noted time point: newly diagnosed GD, antithyroid drugs for less than 3 months. With RNA extracted from PBMCs as input, the TCR library was made. This sample also appeared in a second study, on T cells in Graves' hyperthyroidism and ophthalmopathy. Per that paper: Recently diagnosed hyperthyroidism of less than 2 months' duration affected patients aged 18 to 65. Ophthalmopathy cases were set apart from stable hyperthyroidism by a 13 V-J model.

This clonotype was sampled from a woman under 40 with Graves disease. The V gene is TRBV11-2, the J gene TRBJ2-1; no definite D call. The sample was peripheral blood mononuclear cells (PBMCs), taken at new diagnosis, from a patient treated with antithyroid drugs. Written as DNA, the CDR3 is TGTGCCAGCAGCTCGCCCATGGGGTACTACAATGAGCAGTTCTTC. Protein: CASSSPMGYYNEQFF.